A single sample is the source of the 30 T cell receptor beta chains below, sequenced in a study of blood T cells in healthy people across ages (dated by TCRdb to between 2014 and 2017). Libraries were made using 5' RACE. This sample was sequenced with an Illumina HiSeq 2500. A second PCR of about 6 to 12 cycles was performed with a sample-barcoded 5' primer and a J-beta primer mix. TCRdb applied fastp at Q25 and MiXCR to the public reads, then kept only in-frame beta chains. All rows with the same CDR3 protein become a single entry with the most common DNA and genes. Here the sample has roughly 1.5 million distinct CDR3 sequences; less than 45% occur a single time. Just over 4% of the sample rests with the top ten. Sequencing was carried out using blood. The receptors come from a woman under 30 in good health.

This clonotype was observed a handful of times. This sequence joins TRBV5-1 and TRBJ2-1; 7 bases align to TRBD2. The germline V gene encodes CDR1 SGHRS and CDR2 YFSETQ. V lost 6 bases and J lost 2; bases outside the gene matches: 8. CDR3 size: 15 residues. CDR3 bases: TGCGCCAGCACGACGCGGGGGATCACCTACAATGAGCAGTTCTTC. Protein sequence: CASTTRGITYNEQFF.

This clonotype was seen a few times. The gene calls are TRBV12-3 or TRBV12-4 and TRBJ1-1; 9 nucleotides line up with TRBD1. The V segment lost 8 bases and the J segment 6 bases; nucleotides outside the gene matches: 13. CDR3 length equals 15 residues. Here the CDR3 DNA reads TGTGCCAGCGGACAACGGACAGGGGCTCGTCCTGAAGCTTTCTTT. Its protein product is CASGQRTGARPEAFF.

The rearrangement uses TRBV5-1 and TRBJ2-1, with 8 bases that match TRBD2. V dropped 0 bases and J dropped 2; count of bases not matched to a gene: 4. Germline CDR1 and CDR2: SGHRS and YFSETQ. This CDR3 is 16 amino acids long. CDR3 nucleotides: TGCGCCAGCAGCTTGGTGGCGGGGGGTACCTACAATGAGCAGTTCTTC. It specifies CASSLVAGGTYNEQFF.

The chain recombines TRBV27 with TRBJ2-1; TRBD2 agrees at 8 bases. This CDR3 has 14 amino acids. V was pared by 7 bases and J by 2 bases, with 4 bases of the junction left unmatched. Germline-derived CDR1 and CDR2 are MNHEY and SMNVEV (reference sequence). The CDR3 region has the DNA TGTGCCAGCAAACCGGGACTAGCCTACAATGAGCAGTTCTTC. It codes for CASKPGLAYNEQFF.

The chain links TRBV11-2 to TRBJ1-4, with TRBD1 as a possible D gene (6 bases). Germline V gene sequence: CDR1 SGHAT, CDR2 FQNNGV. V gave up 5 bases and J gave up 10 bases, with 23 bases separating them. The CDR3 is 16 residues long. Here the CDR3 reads CASSNTGMRGRGKLFF. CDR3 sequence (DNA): TGTGCCAGCAGCAATACAGGGATGCGAGGAAGAGGAAAACTGTTTTTT. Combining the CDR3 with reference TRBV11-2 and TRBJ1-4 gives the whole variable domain EAGVAQSPRYKIIEKRQSVAFWCNPISGHATLYWYQQILGQGPKLLIQFQNNGVVDDSQLPKDRFSAERLKGVDSTLKIQPAKLEDSAVYLCASSNTGMRGRGKLFFGSGTQLSVL.

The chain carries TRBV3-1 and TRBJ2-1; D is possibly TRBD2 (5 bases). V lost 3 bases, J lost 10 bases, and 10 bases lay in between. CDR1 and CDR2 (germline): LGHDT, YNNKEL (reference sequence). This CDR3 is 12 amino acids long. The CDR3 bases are TGTGCCAGCAGCCACCCGGGGATGGAGCAGTTCTTC. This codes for CASSHPGMEQFF.

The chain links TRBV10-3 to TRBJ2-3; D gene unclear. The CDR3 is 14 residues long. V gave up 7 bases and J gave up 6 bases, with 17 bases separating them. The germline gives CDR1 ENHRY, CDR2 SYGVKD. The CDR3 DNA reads TGTGCCATCAATTTCGGCACCACCAGGGATACGCAGTATTTT. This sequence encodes CAINFGTTRDTQYF.

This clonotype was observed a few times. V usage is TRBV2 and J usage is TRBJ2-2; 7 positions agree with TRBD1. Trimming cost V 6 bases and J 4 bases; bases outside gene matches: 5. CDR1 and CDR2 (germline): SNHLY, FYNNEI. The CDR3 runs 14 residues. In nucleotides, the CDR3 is TGTGCCAGCAGACCTACAGGGGTCACCGGGGAGCTGTTTTTT. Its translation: CASRPTGVTGELFF.

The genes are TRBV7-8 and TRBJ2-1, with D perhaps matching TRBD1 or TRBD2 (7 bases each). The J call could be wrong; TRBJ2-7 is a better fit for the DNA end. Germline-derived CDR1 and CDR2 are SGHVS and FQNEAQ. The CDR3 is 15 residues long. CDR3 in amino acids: CASSSREGAFGEQYF. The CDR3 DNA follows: TGTGCCAGCAGCTCCAGGGAGGGGGCCTTTGGCGAGCAGTACTTC.

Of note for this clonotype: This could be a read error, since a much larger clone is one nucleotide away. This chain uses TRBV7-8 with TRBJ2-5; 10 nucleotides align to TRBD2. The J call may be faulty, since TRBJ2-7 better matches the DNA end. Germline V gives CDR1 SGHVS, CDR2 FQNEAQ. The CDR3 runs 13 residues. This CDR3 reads CTSSFSGRNEQYF. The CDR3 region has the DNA TGTACCAGCAGCTTTAGCGGGAGGAACGAGCAGTACTTC.

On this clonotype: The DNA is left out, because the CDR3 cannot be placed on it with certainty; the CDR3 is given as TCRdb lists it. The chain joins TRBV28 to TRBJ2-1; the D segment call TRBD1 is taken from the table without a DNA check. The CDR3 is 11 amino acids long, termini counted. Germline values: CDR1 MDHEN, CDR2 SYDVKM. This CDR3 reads CASSFGQGAFF.

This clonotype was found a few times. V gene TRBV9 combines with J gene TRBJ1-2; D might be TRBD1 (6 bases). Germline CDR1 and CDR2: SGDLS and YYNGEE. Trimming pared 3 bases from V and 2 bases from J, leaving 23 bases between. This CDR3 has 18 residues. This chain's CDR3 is CASSGIVATEGENYGYTF. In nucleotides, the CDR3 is TGTGCCAGCAGCGGAATCGTCGCGACGGAGGGGGAGAACTATGGCTACACCTTC.

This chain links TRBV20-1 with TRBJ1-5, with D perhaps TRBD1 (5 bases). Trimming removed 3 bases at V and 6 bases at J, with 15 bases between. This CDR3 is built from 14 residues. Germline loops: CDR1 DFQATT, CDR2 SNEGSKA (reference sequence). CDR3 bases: TGCAGTGCTAGGTCAGGGTACGGCGGTCAGCCCCAGCATTTT. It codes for CSARSGYGGQPQHF.

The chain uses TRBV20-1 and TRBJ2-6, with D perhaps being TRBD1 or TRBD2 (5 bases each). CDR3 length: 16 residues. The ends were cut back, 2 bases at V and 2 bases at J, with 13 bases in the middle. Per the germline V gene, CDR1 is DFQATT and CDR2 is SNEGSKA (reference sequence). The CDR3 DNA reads TGCAGTGCTAGAAGGACTCAGGGCGCTGGGGCCAACGTCCTGACTTTC. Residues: CSARRTQGAGANVLTF.

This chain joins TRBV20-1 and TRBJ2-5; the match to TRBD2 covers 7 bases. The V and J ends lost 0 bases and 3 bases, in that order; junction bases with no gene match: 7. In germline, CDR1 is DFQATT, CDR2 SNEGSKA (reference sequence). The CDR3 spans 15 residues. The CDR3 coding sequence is TGCAGTGCTAGAGATTTCGGCGGGAGTAAAGAGACCCAGTACTTC. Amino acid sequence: CSARDFGGSKETQYF.

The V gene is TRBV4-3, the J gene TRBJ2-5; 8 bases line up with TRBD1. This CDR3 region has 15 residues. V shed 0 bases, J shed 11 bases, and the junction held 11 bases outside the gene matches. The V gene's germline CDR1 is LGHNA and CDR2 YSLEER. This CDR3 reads CASSQDWGTGNEQYF. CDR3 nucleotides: TGCGCCAGCAGCCAAGATTGGGGGACAGGCAATGAGCAGTACTTC.

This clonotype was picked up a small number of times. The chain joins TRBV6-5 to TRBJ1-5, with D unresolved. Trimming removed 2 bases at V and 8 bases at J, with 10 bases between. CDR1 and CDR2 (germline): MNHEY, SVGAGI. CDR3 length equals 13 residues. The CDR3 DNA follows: TGTGCCAGCAGTTACAGGGAGAGGGAGCCCCAGCATTTT. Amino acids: CASSYREREPQHF.

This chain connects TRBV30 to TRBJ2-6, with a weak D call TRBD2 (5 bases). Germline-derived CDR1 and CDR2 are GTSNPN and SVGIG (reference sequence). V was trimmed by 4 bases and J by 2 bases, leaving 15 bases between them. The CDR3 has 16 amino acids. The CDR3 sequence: CAWKEWTGAGANVLTF. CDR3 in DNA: TGTGCCTGGAAGGAATGGACTGGGGCTGGGGCCAACGTCCTGACTTTC.

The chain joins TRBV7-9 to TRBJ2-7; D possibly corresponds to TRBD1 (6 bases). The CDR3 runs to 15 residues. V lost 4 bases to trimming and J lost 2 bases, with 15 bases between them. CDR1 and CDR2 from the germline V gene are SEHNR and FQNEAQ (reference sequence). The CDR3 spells CASSSMDSLTYEQYF. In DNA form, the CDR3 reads TGTGCCAGCAGCTCTATGGACAGCCTAACCTACGAGCAGTACTTC.

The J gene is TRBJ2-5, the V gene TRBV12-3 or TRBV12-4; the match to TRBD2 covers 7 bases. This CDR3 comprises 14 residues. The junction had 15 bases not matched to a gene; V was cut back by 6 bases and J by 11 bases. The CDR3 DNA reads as TGTGCCAGCAGCCCAAGCGGGATTTACAATGAGCAGTACTTC. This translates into CASSPSGIYNEQYF.

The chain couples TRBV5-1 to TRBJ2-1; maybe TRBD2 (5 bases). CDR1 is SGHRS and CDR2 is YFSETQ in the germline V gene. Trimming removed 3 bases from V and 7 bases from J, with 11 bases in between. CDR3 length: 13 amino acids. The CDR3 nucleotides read TGCGCCAGCAGCTGGCTCGGGGAGAATGAGCAGTTCTTC. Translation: CASSWLGENEQFF. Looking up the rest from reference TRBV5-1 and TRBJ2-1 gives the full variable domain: KAGVTQTPRYLIKTRGQQVTLSCSPISGHRSVSWYQQTPGQGLQFLFEYFSETQRNKGNFPGRFSGRQFSNSRSEMNVSTLELGDSALYLCASSWLGENEQFFGPGTRLTVL.

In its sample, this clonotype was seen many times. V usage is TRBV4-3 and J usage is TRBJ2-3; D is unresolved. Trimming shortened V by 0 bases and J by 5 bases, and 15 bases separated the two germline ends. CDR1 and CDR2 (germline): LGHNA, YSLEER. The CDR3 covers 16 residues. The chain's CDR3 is CASSQEAVPEGDTQYF. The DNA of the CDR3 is TGCGCCAGCAGCCAAGAGGCCGTGCCGGAAGGAGATACGCAGTATTTT.

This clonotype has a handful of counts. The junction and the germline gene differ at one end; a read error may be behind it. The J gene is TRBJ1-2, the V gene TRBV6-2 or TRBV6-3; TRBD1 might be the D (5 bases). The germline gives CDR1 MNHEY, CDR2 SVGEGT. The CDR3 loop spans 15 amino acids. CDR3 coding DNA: TGTGCCAGCAGTCCCGTTGGGGGATACGACTATAGCTACACCTTC. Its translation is CASSPVGGYDYSYTF.

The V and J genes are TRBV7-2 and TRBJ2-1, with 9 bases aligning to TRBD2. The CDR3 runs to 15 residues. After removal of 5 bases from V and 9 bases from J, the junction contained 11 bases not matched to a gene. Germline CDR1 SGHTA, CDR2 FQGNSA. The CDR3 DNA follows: TGTGCCAGCAGCGGTGGGGCTAGCGGGATCACTGAGCAGTTCTTC. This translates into CASSGGASGITEQFF.

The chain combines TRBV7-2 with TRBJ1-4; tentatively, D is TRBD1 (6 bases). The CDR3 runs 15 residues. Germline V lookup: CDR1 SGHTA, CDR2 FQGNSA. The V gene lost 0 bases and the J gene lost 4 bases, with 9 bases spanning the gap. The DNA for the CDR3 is TGTGCCAGCAGCTTAGCGGGGGGCAGTAATGAAAAACTGTTTTTT. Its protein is CASSLAGGSNEKLFF.

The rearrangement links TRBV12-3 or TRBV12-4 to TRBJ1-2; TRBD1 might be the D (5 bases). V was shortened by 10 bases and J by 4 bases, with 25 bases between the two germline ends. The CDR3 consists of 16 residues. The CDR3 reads CATSLAGWQGIYGYTF. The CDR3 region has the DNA TGTGCCACCTCTCTAGCCGGGTGGCAGGGCATCTATGGCTACACCTTC.

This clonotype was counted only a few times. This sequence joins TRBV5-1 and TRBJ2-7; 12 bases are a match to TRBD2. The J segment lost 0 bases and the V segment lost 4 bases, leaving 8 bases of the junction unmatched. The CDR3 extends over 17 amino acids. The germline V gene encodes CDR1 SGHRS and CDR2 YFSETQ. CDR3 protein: CASSLRTSGAFSYEQYF. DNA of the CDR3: TGCGCCAGCAGCCTTCGGACTAGCGGGGCCTTCTCCTACGAGCAGTACTTC.

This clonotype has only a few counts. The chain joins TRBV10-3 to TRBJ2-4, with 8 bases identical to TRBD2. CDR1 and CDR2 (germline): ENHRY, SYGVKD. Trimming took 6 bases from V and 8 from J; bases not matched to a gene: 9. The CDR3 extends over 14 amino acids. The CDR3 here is CAIRGSGRRDIQYF. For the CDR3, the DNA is TGTGCCATCAGGGGGAGCGGGAGACGCGACATTCAGTACTTC.

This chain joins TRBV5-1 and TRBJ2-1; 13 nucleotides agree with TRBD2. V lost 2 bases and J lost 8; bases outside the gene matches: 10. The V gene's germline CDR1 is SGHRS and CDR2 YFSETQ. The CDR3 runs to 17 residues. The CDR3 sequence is CASSLWTSGGLVDEQFF. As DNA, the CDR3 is TGCGCCAGCAGCTTATGGACTAGCGGGGGTTTAGTGGATGAGCAGTTCTTC. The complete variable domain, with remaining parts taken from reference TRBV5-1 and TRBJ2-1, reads KAGVTQTPRYLIKTRGQQVTLSCSPISGHRSVSWYQQTPGQGLQFLFEYFSETQRNKGNFPGRFSGRQFSNSRSEMNVSTLELGDSALYLCASSLWTSGGLVDEQFFGPGTRLTVL.

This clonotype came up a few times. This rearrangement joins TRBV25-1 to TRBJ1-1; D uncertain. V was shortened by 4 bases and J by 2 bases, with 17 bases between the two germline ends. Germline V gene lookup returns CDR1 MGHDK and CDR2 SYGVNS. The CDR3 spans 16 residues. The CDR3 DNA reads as TGTGCCAGCAGTGGCCCCTTGAGAGGTGGAAACACTGAAGCTTTCTTT. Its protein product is CASSGPLRGGNTEAFF.